This T cell receptor (beta chain) was retrieved from a study of Ad26.COV2.S vaccination and SARS-CoV-2 variants. Study in general: Ad26.COV2.S was injected intramuscularly once or twice, 56 days apart.

Described treatment: about 20 received Ad26.COV2.S at low or high dose, single or two shots; roughly five received placebo; per-sample allocation not given. At day 63 after the first vaccine or placebo injection, samples were drawn. This vaccine is an Ad26 vector that expresses the Wuhan-strain SARS-CoV-2 spike. Profiled with immunoSEQ multiplex PCR; TCRdb holds only in-frame clones, not every one. The sample lists some 480,000 clones, around 90% occurring once. Trimming cost V 1 base and J 4 bases, with 11 bases left between them. This CDR3 comprises 14 residues. Germline CDR1 and CDR2: SGHAT and FQNNGV.

The receptor comes from a person aged 18-65 years who received the Ad26.COV2.S COVID-19 vaccine or a placebo. V usage is TRBV11-2 and J usage is TRBJ2-7; tentatively, D is TRBD1 (6 bases). The sample in question was peripheral blood, obtained in a trial of Ad26.COV2.S vaccine versus placebo. The CDR3: CASSLGDQGYEQYF. CDR3 coding DNA: TGTGCCAGCAGCTTAGGGGACCAGGGGTACGAGCAGTACTTC.